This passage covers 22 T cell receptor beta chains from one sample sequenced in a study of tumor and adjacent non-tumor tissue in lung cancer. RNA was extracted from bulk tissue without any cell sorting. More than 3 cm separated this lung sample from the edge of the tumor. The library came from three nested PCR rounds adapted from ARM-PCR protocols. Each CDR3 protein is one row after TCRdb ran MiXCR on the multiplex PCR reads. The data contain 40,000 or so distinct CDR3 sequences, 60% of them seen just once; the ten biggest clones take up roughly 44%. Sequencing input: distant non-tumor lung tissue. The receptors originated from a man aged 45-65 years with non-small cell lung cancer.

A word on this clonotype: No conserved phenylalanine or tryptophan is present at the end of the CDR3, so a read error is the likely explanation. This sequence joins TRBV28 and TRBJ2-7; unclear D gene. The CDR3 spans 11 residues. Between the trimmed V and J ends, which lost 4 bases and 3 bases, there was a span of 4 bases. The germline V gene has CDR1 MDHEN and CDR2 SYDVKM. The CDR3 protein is CASSSDYEQYS. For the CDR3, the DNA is TGTGCCAGCAGTTCGGACTACGAGCAGTACTCC.

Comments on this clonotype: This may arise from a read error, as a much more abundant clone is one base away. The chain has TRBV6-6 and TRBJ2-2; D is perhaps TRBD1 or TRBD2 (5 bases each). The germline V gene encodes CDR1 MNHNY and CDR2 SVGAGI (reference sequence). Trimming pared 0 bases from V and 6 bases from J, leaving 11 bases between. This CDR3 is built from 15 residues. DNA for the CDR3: TGTGCCAGCAGTTACTCGGTACTAGGGGCCGGGGAGCTGTTTTTT. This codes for CASSYSVLGAGELFF.

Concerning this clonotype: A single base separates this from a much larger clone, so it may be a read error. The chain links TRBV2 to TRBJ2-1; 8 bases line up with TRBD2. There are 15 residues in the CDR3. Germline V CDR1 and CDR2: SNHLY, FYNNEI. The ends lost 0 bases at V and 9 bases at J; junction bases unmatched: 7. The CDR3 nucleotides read TGTGCCAGCAGTGAAGCGGTTAGCGGGATGGCTGAGCAGTTCTTC. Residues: CASSEAVSGMAEQFF.

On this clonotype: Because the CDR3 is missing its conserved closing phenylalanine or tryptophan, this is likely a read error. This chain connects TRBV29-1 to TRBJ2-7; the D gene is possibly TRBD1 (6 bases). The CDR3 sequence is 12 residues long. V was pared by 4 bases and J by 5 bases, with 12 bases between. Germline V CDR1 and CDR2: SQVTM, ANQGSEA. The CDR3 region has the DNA TGCAGCGTTGGTTCAGGGGCCCACGAGCAGTACTCC. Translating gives CSVGSGAHEQYS.

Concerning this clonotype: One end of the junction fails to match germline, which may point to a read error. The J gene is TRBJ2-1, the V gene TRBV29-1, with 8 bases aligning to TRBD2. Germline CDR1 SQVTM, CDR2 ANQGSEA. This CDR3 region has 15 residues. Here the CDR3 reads CCVELLAGGHNEHFF. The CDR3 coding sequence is TGCTGCGTCGAACTTCTAGCGGGTGGGCACAATGAGCACTTCTTC.

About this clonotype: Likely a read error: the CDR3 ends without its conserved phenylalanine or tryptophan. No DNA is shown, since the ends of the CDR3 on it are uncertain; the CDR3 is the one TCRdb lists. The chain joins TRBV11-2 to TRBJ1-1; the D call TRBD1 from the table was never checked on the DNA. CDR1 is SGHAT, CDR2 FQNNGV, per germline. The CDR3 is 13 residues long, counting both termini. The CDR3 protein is CASSVQGYTEALI.

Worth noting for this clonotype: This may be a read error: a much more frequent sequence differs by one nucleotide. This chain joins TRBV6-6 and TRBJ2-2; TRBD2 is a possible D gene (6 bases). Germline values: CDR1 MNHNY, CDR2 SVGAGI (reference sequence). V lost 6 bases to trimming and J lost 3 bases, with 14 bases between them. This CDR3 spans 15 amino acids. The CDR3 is CASSPRGSDTGELFF. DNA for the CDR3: TGTGCCAGCAGCCCCCGGGGGTCCGACACCGGGGAGCTGTTTTTT.

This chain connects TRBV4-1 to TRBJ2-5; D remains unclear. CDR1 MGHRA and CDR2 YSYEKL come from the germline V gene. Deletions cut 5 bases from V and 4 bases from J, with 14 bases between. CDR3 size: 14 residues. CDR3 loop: CASSARRSTETQYF. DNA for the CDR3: TGCGCCAGCAGCGCCCGTAGGAGTACAGAGACCCAGTACTTC.

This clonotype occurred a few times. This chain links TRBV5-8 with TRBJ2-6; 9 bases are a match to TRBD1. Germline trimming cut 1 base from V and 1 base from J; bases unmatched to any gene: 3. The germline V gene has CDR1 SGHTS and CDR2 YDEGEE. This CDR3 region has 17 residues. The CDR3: CASSLWTGDSGANVLTF. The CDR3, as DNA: TGTGCCAGCAGCTTGTGGACAGGGGATTCTGGGGCCAACGTCCTGACTTTC.

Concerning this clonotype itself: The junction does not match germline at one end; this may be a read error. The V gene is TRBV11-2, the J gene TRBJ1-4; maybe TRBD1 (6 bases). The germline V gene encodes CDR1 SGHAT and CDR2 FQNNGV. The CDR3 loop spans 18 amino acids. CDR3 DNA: TGTGCCAGCAGCCAACCCGTTTGGGAACAGGGACTTATTGAAAAAGTGTTCTTT. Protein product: CASSQPVWEQGLIEKVFF. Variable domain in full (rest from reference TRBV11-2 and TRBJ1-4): EAGVAQSPRYKIIEKRQSVAFWCNPISGHATLYWYQQILGQGPKLLIQFQNNGVVDDSQLPKDRFSAERLKGVDSTLKIQPAKLEDSAVYLCASSQPVWEQGLIEKVFFGSGTQLSVL.

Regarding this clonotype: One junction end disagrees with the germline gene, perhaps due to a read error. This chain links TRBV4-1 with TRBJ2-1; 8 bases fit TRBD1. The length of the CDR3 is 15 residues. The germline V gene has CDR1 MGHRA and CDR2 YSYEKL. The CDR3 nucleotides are TGCACCAGCAGTCTCAGCGGACAGGGAAACGATGAGCAGTTCTTC. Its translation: CTSSLSGQGNDEQFF.

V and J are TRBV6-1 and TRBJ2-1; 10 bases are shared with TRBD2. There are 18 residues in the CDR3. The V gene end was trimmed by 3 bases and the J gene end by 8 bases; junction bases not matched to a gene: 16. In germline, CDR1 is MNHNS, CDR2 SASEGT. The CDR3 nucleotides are TGTGCCAGCAGTGAGATCTCATTACTAGCGGGGCTTTACCATGAGCAGTTCTTC. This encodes CASSEISLLAGLYHEQFF.

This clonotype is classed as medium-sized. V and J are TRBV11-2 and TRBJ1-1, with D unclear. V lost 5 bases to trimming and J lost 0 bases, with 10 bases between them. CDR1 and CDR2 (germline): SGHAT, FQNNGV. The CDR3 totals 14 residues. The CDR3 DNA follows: TGTGCCAGCAGCCCTAGTTGGTTGAACACTGAAGCTTTCTTT. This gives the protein CASSPSWLNTEAFF.

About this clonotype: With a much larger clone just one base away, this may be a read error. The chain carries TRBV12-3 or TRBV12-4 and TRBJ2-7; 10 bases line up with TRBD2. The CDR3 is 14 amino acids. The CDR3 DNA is TGTGCCAGCAGATGGACTAGCGGACTCTACGTGCAGTACTTC. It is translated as CASRWTSGLYVQYF.

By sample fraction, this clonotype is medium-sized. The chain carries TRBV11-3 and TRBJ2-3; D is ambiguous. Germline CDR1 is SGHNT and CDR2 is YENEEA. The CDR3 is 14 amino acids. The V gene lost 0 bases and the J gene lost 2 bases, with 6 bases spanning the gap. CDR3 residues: CASSLDQNTDTQYF. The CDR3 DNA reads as TGTGCCAGCAGCTTAGACCAGAACACAGATACGCAGTATTTT.

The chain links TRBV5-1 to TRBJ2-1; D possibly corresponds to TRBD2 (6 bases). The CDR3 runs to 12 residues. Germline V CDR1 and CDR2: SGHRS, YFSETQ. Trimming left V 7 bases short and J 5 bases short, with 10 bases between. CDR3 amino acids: CASRAGHNEQFF. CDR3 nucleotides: TGCGCCAGCCGGGCGGGGCACAATGAGCAGTTCTTC.

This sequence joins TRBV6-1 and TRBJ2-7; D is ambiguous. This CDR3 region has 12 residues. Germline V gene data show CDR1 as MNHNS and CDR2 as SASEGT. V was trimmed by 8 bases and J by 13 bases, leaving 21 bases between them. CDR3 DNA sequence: TGTGCCAGCGGTCCCCGATCCTACGAACAATACTTC. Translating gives CASGPRSYEQYF.

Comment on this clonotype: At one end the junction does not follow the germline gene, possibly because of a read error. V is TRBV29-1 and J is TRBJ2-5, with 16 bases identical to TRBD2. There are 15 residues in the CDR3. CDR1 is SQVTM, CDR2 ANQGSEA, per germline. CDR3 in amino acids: CSVGTSGGALETQHF. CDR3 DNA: TGTAGCGTTGGGACTAGCGGGGGGGCCCTAGAGACCCAGCACTTC.

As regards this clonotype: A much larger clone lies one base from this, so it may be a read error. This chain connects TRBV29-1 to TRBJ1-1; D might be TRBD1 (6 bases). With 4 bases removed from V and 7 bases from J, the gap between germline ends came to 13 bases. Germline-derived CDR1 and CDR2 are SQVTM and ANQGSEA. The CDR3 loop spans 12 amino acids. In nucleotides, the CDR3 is TGCAGCGTTGGGGGCAGGGGAGTTGAAGCTTTCTTT. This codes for CSVGGRGVEAFF.

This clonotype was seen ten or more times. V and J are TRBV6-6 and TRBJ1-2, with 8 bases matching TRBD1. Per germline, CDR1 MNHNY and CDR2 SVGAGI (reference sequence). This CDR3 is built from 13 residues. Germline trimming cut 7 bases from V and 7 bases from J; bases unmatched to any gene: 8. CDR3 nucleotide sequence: TGTGCCAGCACCAGGGGAGACAGGGGTGGCTACACCTTC. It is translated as CASTRGDRGGYTF.

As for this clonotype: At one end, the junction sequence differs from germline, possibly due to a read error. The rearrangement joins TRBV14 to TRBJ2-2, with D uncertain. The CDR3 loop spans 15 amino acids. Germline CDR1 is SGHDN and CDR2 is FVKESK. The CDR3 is CASSYVTPNTRELFF. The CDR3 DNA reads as TGTGCCAGCAGCTATGTGACACCGAACACCAGGGAGCTGTTTTTT.

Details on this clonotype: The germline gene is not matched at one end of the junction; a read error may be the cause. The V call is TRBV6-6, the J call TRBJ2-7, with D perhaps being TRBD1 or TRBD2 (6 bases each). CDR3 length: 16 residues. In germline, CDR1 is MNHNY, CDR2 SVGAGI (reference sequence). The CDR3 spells CASSPGGTGASYELYF. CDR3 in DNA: TGTGCCAGCAGTCCAGGAGGGACGGGGGCATCCTACGAGCTGTACTTC.